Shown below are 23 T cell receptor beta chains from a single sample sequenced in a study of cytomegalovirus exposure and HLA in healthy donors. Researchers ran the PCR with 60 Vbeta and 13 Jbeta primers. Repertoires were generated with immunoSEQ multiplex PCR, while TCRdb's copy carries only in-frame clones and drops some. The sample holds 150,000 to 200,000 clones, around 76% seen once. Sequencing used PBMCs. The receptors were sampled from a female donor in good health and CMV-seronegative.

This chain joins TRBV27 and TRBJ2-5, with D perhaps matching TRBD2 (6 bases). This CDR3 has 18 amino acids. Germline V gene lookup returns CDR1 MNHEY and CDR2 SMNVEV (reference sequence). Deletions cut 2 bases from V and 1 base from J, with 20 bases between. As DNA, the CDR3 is TGTGCCAGCAGTTTAAAGGGCAGGGCCGGGGGACTCCAAGAGACCCAGTACTTC. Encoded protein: CASSLKGRAGGLQETQYF.

CDR3: CATSRVTVNTEAFF. CDR3 bases: TGTGCCACCAGCAGAGTGACAGTGAACACTGAAGCTTTCTTT. V gene TRBV15 combines with J gene TRBJ1-1; TRBD1 is a possible D gene (5 bases). The CDR3 is made up of 14 amino acids. The germline V gene has CDR1 LNHNV and CDR2 YYDKDF (reference sequence). Trimming took 1 base from V and 0 from J, leaving 6 bases between them.

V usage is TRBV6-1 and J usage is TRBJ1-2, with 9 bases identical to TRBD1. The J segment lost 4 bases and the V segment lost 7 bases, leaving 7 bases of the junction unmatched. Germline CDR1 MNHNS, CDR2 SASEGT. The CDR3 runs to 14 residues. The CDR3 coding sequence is TGTGCCAGCACCACAGGGGGCGCCGGCTATGGCTACACCTTC. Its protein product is CASTTGGAGYGYTF.

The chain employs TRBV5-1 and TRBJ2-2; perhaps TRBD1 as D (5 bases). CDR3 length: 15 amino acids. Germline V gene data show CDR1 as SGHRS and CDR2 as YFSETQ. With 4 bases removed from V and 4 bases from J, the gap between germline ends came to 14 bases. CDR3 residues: CASSPGAGFTGELFF. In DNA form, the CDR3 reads TGCGCCAGCAGCCCTGGGGCAGGGTTCACCGGGGAGCTGTTTTTT.

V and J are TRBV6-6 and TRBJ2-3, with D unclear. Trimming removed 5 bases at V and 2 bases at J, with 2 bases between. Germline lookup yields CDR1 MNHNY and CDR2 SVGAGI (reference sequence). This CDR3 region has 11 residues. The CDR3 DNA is TGTGCCAGCAGTCTCACAGATACGCAGTATTTT. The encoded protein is CASSLTDTQYF.

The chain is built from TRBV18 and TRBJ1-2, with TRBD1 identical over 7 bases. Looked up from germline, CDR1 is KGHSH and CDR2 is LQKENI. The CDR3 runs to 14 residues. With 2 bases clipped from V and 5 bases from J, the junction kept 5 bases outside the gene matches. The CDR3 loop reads CASSPTGEGYGYTF. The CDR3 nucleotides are TGTGCCAGCTCACCAACAGGGGAAGGATATGGCTACACCTTC.

CDR3 region: CASSEAGDSYEQYF. The CDR3 coding sequence is TGTGCCAGCAGTGAGGCAGGGGATTCCTACGAGCAGTACTTC. The chain joins TRBV2 to TRBJ2-7; D possibly corresponds to TRBD1 (6 bases). Trimming left V 3 bases short and J 1 base short, with 10 bases between. This CDR3 contains 14 residues. CDR1 is SNHLY, CDR2 FYNNEI, per germline.

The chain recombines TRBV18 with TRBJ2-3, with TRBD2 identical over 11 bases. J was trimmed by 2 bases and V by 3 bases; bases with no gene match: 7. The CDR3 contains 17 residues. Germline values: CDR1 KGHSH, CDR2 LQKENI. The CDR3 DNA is TGTGCCAGCTCACCGACCCAGGGACTAGCGGTCACAGATACGCAGTATTTT. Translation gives CASSPTQGLAVTDTQYF.

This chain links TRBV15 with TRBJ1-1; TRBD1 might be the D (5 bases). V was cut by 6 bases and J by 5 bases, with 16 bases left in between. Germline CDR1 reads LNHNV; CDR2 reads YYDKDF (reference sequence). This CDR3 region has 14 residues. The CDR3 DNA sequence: TGTGCCACCAGGACCGGGACGGAGGGGACTGAAGCTTTCTTT. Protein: CATRTGTEGTEAFF.

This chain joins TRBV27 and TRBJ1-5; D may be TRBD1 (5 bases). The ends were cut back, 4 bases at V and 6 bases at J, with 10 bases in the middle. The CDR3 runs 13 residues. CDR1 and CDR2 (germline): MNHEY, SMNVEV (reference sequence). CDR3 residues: CASSSTVRQPQHF. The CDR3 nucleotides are TGTGCCAGCAGTTCGACAGTCCGTCAGCCCCAGCATTTT.

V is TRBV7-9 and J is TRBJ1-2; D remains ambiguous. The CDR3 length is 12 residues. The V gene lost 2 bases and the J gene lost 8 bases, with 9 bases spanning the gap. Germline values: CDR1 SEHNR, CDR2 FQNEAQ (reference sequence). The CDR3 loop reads CASSLFTQGYTF. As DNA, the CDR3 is TGTGCCAGCAGCTTATTCACGCAGGGCTACACCTTC.

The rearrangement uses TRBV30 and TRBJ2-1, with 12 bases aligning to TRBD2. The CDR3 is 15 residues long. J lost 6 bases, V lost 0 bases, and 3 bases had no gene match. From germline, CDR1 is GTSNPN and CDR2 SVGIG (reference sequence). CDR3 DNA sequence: TGTGCCTGGAGTGTAGTACTAGCGGGAGGCAATGAGCAGTTCTTC. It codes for CAWSVVLAGGNEQFF.

The CDR3 nucleotides read TGTGCCAGCAGCTTAGCTACCAGGCGGGACAGTATTATTCACTACGAGCAGTACTTC. Translating it yields CASSLATRRDSIIHYEQYF. The chain is built from TRBV7-6 and TRBJ2-7; TRBD1 might be the D (7 bases). The CDR3 sequence is 19 residues long. Trimming took off 0 bases at V and 3 bases at J, with 24 bases between the two ends. Germline loops: CDR1 SGHVS, CDR2 FNYEAQ. Full variable domain (missing parts from reference TRBV7-6 and TRBJ2-7): GAGVSQSPRYKVTKRGQDVALRCDPISGHVSLYWYRQALGQGPEFLTYFNYEAQQDKSGLPNDRFSAERPEGSISTLTIQRTEQRDSAMYRCASSLATRRDSIIHYEQYFGPGTRLTVT.

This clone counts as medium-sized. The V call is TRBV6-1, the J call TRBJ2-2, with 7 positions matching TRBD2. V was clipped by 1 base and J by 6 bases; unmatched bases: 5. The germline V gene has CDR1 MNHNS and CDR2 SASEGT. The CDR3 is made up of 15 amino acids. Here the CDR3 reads CASSEEAGWAGELFF. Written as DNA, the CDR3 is TGTGCCAGCAGTGAAGAAGCGGGATGGGCCGGGGAGCTGTTTTTT.

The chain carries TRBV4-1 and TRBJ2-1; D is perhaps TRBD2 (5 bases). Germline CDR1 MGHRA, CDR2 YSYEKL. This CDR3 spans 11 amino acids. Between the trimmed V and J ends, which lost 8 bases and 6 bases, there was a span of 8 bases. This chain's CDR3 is CASGAVNEQFF. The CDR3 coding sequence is TGCGCCAGCGGAGCGGTCAATGAGCAGTTCTTC.

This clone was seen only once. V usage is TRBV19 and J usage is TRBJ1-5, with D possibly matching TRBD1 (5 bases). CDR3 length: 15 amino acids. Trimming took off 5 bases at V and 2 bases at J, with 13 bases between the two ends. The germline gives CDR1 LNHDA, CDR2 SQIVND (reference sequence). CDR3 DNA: TGTGCCAGTAGTGTTCAGGGTACGGGCAATCAGCCCCAGCATTTT. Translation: CASSVQGTGNQPQHF.

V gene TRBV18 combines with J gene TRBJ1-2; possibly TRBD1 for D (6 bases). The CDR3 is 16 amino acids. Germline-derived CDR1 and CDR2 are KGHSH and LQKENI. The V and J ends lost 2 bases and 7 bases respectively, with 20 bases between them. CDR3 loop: CASSPRQGPEKGGYTF. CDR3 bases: TGTGCCAGCTCACCAAGGCAGGGGCCCGAAAAGGGTGGCTACACCTTC.

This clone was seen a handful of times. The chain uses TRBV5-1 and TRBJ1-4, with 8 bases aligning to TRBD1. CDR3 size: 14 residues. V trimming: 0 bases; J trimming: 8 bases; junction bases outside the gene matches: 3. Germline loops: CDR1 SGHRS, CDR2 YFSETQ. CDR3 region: CASSLDRGDEKLFF. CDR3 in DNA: TGCGCCAGCAGCTTGGACAGGGGGGACGAAAAACTGTTTTTT.

Here the CDR3 reads CATSRGSVYNSPLHF. CDR3 nucleotide sequence: TGTGCCACCAGCAGAGGGAGCGTTTATAATTCACCCCTCCACTTT. This sequence joins TRBV15 and TRBJ1-6, with D unresolved. The germline V gene encodes CDR1 LNHNV and CDR2 YYDKDF (reference sequence). The CDR3 totals 15 residues. The V end was cut by 1 base, the J end by 4 bases, with 8 bases between.

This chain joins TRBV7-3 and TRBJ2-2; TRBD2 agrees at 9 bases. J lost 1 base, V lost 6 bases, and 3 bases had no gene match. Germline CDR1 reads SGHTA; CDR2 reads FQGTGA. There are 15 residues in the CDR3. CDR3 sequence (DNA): TGTGCCAGCAGTGATAGCGGGAGGAACACCGGGGAGCTGTTTTTT. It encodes CASSDSGRNTGELFF.

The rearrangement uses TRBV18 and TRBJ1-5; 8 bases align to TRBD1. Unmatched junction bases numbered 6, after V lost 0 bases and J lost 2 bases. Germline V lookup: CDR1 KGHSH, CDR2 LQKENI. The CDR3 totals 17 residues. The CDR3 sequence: CASSPPGQGGRNQPQHF. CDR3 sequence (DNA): TGTGCCAGCTCACCACCTGGACAGGGTGGTCGCAATCAGCCCCAGCATTTT.

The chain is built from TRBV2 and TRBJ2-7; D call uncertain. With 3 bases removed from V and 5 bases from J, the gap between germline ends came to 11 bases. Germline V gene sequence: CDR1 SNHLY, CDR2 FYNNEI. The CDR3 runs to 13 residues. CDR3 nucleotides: TGTGCCAGCAGTGACGGGTCTTCTCACGAGCAGTACTTC. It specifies CASSDGSSHEQYF.

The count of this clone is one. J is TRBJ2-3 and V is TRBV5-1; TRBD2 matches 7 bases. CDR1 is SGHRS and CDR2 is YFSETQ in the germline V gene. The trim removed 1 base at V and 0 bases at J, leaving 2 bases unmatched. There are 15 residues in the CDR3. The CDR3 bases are TGCGCCAGCAGCTTGAGGGACTATAGCACAGATACGCAGTATTTT. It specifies CASSLRDYSTDTQYF.